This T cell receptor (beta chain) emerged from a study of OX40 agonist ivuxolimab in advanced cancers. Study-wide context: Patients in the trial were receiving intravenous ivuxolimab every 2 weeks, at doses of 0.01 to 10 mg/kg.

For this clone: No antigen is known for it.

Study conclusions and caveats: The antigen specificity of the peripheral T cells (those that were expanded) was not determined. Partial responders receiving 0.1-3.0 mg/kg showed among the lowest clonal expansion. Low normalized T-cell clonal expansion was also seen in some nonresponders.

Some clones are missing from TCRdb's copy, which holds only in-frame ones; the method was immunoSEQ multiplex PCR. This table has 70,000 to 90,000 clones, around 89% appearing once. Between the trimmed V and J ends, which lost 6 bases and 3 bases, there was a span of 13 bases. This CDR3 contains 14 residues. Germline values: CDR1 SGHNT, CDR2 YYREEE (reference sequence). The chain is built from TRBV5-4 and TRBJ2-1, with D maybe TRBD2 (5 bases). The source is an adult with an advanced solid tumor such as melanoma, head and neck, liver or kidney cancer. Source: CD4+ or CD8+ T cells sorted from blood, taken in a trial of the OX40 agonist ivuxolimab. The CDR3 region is CASTLTGSYNEQFF. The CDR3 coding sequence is TGTGCCAGCACCCTCACTGGGAGCTACAATGAGCAGTTCTTC.